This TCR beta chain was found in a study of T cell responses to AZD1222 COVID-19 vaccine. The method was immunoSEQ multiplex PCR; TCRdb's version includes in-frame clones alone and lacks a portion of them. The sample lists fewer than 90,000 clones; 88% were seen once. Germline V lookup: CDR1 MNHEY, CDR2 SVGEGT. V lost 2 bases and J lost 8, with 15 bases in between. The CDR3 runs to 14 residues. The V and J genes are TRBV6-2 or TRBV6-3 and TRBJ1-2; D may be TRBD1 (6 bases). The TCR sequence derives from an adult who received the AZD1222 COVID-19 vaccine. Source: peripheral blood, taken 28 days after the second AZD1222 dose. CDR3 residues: CASSYAGASGGYTF. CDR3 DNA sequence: TGTGCCAGCAGTTACGCGGGGGCTTCAGGAGGCTACACCTTC.